Each of the 5 T cell receptor beta chains below was sequenced from the same sample in a study of CXCR3-negative and CXCR3-positive naive CD8 T cells. Whole-study findings and limits: When CXCR3-positive naive cells were set against CXCR3-negative naive cells, the former had more hydrophobic TRB CDR3s.

The libraries of TRB cDNA were constructed through 5' RACE using UMI labels. TCRdb re-called the 5' RACE reads and shows each CDR3 protein once, DNA omitted. Here the sample table reports about 150,000 distinct CDR3 sequences. What these receptors recognize is not known. Material: naive CXCR3+ CD8+ T cells from blood. The subset was: CD45RO-CCR7+CD27+CD95- naive CD8+ T cells expressing CXCR3 (TNR3+). Source of these receptors: a human donor in good health. Some clones in this sample may be carry-over from other donors' samples.

The rearrangement joins TRBV28 to TRBJ1-1; TCRdb outputs TRBD1, but without DNA this stays unchecked. CDR1 MDHEN and CDR2 SYDVKM come from the germline V gene. This CDR3 is built from 12 residues. CDR3 protein: CASGLRGTEAFF.

The chain recombines TRBV12-3 or TRBV12-4 with TRBJ2-7; TCRdb names TRBD2, which stays unverified in the absence of DNA. This CDR3 comprises 14 residues. The CDR3 spells CASSLATSFYEQYF.

The CDR3 sequence is CASSPHPTGLGQQPNYGYTF. This sequence joins TRBV7-9 and TRBJ1-2; TCRdb outputs TRBD1, but without DNA this stays unchecked. Germline assignment: CDR1 SEHNR and CDR2 FQNEAQ (reference sequence). The CDR3 runs 20 residues.

The chain links TRBV7-9 to TRBJ1-2; TCRdb names TRBD1, which stays unverified in the absence of DNA. The CDR3 consists of 14 residues. Looked up from germline, CDR1 is SEHNR and CDR2 is FQNEAQ (reference sequence). This CDR3 is CASSLGQGDDGYTF.

The chain couples TRBV7-3 to TRBJ2-1; TCRdb indicates TRBD2, and absent DNA this call remains unverified. The germline V gene encodes CDR1 SGHTA and CDR2 FQGTGA. The CDR3 runs to 14 residues. CDR3 protein: CASSSGGAVDVQFF.